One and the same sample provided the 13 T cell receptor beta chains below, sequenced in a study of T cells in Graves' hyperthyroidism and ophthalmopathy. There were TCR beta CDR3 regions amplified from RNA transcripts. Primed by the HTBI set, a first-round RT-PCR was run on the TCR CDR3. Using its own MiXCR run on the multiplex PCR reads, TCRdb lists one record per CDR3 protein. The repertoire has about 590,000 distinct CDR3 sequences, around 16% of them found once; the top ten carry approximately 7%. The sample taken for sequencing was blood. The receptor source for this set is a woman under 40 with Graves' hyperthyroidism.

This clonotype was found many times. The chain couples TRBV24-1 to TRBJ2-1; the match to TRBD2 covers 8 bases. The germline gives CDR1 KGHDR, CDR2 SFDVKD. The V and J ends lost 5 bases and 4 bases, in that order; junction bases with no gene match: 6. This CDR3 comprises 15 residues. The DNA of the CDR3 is TGTGCCACCAGTGTGGGTAGCGGGGTATACAATGAGCAGTTCTTC. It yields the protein CATSVGSGVYNEQFF.

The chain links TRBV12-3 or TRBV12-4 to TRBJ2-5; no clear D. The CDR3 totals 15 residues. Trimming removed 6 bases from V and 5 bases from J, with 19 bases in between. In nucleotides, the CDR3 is TGTGCCAGCAGCCCGGCCCCCCCCCGTGTTGAGACCCAGTACTTC. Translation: CASSPAPPRVETQYF.

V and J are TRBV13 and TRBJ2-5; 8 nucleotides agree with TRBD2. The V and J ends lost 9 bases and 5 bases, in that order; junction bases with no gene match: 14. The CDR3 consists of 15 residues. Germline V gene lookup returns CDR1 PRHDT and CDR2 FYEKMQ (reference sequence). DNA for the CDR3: TGTGCCAGTGTACTAAGAGCGGGAGAGGATGAGACCCAGTACTTC. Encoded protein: CASVLRAGEDETQYF.

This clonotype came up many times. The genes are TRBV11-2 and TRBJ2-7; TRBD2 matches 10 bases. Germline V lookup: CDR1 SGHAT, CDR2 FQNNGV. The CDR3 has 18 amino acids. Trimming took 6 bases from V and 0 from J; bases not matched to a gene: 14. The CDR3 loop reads CASRIGGSGRADSYEQYF. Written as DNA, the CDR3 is TGTGCCAGCAGAATAGGGGGGAGCGGGAGGGCAGACTCCTACGAGCAGTACTTC.

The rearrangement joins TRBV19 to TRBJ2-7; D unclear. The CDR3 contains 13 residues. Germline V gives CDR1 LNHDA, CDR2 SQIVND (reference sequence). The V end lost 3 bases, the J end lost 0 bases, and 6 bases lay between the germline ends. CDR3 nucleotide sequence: TGTGCCAGTAGTATCTCTTTCTCCTACGAGCAGTACTTC. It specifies CASSISFSYEQYF.

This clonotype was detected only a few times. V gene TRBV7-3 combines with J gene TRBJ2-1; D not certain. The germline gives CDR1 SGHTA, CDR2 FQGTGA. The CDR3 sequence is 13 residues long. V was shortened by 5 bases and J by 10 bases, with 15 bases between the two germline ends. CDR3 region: CASSVMGYGEQFF. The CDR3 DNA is TGTGCCAGCAGCGTAATGGGATATGGAGAGCAGTTCTTC.

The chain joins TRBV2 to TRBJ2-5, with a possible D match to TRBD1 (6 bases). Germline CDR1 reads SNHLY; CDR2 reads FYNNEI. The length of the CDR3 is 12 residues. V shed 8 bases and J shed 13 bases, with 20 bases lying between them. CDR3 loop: CASQGDIFSRYF. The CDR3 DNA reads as TGTGCCAGCCAAGGGGACATTTTCTCTCGGTACTTC.

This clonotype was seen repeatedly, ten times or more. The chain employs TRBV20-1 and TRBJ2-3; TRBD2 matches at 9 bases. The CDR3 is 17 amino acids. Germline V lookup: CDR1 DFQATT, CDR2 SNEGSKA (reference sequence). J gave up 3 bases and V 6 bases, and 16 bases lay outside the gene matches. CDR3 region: CSAARPTTSGRTDTQYF. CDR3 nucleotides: TGCAGTGCCGCTAGGCCTACCACAAGCGGGAGGACAGATACGCAGTATTTT.

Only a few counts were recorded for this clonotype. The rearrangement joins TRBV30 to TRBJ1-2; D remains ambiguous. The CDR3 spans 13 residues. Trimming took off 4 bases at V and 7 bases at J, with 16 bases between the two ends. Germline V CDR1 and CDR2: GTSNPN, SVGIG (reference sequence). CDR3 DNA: TGTGCCTGGATATCGGTCCTTAGCGGTGGCTACACCTTC. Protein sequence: CAWISVLSGGYTF.

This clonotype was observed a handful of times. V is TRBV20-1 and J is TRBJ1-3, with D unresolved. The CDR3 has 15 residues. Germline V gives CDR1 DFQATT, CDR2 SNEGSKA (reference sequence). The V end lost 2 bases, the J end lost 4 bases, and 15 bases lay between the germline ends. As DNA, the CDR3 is TGCAGTGCTAGATCCCCGGACTCGGCCGGAAACACCATATATTTT. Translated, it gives CSARSPDSAGNTIYF.

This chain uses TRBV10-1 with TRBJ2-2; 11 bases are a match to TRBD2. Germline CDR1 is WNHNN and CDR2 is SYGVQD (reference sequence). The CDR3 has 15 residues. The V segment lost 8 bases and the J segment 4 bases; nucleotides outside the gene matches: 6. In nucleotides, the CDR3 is TGCGCCAGCCGAGCTAGCGGGAGGAGCACCGGGGAGCTGTTTTTT. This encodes CASRASGRSTGELFF.

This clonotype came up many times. Here the CDR3 DNA reads TGCAGTGCTAGGCTGGGGACTATCGACGGGGAGCTGTTTTTT. Translating gives CSARLGTIDGELFF. V gene TRBV20-1 combines with J gene TRBJ2-2, with 7 bases identical to TRBD2. After removal of 3 bases from V and 7 bases from J, the junction contained 8 bases not matched to a gene. The CDR3 is 14 amino acids. Germline V gene lookup returns CDR1 DFQATT and CDR2 SNEGSKA (reference sequence).

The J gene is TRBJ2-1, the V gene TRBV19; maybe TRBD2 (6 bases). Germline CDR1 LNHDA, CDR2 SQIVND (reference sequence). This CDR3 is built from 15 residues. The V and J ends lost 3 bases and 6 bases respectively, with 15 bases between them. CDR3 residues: CASSIGGRMGNEQFF. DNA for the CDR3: TGTGCCAGTAGTATTGGTGGGAGGATGGGCAATGAGCAGTTCTTC.